This passage covers 7 T cell receptor beta chains from one sample sequenced in a study of breast tumors, draining lymph nodes, adjacent tissues. TCRdb redid the calling of the multiplex PCR reads with MiXCR, one entry per CDR3 protein. Of 66,000 or so distinct CDR3 sequences in the sample, approximately 45% were seen once. Specimen: breast tumor tissue. These receptors came from a female donor with breast cancer. Some clones in this sample may be carry-over from other donors' samples.

This clonotype was seen a handful of times. Just one base apart from a much larger clone, this may be a read error. This chain links TRBV4-2 with TRBJ1-2, with D possibly being TRBD1 (5 bases). Trimming pared 5 bases from V and 3 bases from J, leaving 13 bases between. Looked up from germline, CDR1 is LGHNA and CDR2 is YNFKEQ. The CDR3 extends over 14 amino acids. CDR3 region: CASSETGTHYGYTF. The CDR3 DNA follows: TGTGCCAGCAGCGAAACCGGGACCCACTATGGCTACACCTTC.

This clonotype was observed many times. This chain joins TRBV7-9 and TRBJ1-2; D is possibly TRBD1 (5 bases). The V end lost 7 bases, the J end lost 2 bases, and 11 bases lay between the germline ends. Per germline, CDR1 SEHNR and CDR2 FQNEAQ (reference sequence). CDR3 length equals 13 residues. CDR3 nucleotides: TGTGCCAGCACCATCCAGGGAAACTATGGCTACACCTTC. It yields the protein CASTIQGNYGYTF. Full variable domain (remainder filled in from reference TRBV7-9 and TRBJ1-2): DTGVSQNPRHKITKRGQNVTFRCDPISEHNRLYWYRQTLGQGPEFLTYFQNEAQLEKSRLLSDRFSAERPKGSFSTLEIQRTEQGDSAMYLCASTIQGNYGYTFGSGTRLTVV.

A word on this clonotype: The conserved final phenylalanine or tryptophan is absent from the CDR3, which likely points to a read error. The DNA is left out, because the CDR3 cannot be placed on it with certainty; the CDR3 is given as TCRdb lists it. The chain uses TRBV9 and TRBJ1-2. Germline CDR1 is SGDLS and CDR2 is YYNGEE. The CDR3 length equals 13 residues, ends included. The chain's CDR3 is CASSVQANYGFTS.

A word on this clonotype: Mismatch with germline at one junction end may stem from a read error. The V call is TRBV19, the J call TRBJ1-6; a possible D gene is TRBD1 (5 bases). This CDR3 is 14 amino acids long. Germline CDR1 is LNHDA and CDR2 is SQIVND (reference sequence). CDR3 bases: TGTGCCAGTAGTATGAAGGCCGGGGACTCACCCCTCCGCTTT. Its translation: CASSMKAGDSPLRF. Supplemented by reference TRBV19 and TRBJ1-6, the full variable domain reads DGGITQSPKYLFRKEGQNVTLSCEQNLNHDAMYWYRQDPGQGLRLIYYSQIVNDFQKGDIAEGYSVSREKKESFPLTVTSAQKNPTAFYLCASSMKAGDSPLRFGNGTRLTVT.

This clonotype was counted many times. The chain carries TRBV29-1 and TRBJ1-4; D not certain. Germline V gene sequence: CDR1 SQVTM, CDR2 ANQGSEA. This CDR3 region has 15 residues. V shed 7 bases and J shed 5 bases, with 20 bases lying between them. The CDR3 nucleotides are TGCAGCGCCCGAGGGCAGTTTTCCTACAATGAAAAACTGTTTTTT. Translating gives CSARGQFSYNEKLFF.

The chain has TRBV28 and TRBJ1-5; D unclear. This CDR3 has 16 residues. Trimming cost V 1 base and J 2 bases, with 12 bases left between them. CDR1 is MDHEN and CDR2 is SYDVKM in the germline V gene. The CDR3 region is CASSLYSGFGNQPQHF. CDR3 coding DNA: TGTGCCAGCAGTTTATATTCCGGGTTTGGCAATCAGCCCCAGCATTTT. The entire variable domain, with the rest obtained from reference TRBV28 and TRBJ1-5, is as follows: DVKVTQSSRYLVKRTGEKVFLECVQDMDHENMFWYRQDPGLGLRLIYFSYDVKMKEKGDIPEGYSVSREKKERFSLILESASTNQTSMYLCASSLYSGFGNQPQHFGDGTRLSIL.

The chain's CDR3 is CSASVGGPSPLHF. CDR3 coding DNA: TGCAGTGCTAGTGTAGGTGGTCCTTCACCCCTCCACTTT. V usage is TRBV20-1 and J usage is TRBJ1-6; D not certain. Trimming took off 3 bases at V and 9 bases at J, with 12 bases between the two ends. The V gene's germline CDR1 is DFQATT and CDR2 SNEGSKA (reference sequence). The CDR3 runs to 13 residues.